A selection of T cell receptor beta chains follows, all from one sample in a study of blood T cells in healthy people across ages. TCRdb independently ran MiXCR on the 5' RACE reads; one entry per CDR3 protein. Seen here are about a million distinct CDR3 sequences, around 48% observed once, and the top ten hold 10% to 15%. The specimen sequenced was blood. The origin of the receptors is a young man in good health. Both conserved end residues are part of each CDR3. D genes are given only for firm matches. Only part of the rows carry a size: once, few, many, or a class if the clone is expanded.

D,size,V,J,CDR3,DNA
TRBD2,few,TRBV29-1,TRBJ2-3,CSSRLAGGVGTQYF,TGCAGCTCCCGACTAGCGGGGGGTGTCGGTACGCAGTATTTT
-,-,TRBV7-9,TRBJ2-7,CAGGTDLSYEQYF,TGTGCCGGAGGGACAGACCTCTCCTACGAGCAGTACTTC
TRBD2,many,TRBV4-2,TRBJ2-5,CASSQGPSGSQETQYF,TGTGCCAGCAGCCAAGGTCCTAGCGGTTCCCAAGAGACCCAGTACTTC
-,-,TRBV29-1,TRBJ1-1,CSGEEHPDMNTEAFF,TGCAGCGGGGAGGAACATCCCGATATGAACACTGAAGCTTTCTTT
-,few,TRBV5-6,TRBJ2-7,CASSLDRFRSAEQYF,TGTGCCAGCAGCTTGGATAGGTTCAGGTCGGCCGAGCAGTACTTC
-,-,TRBV4-1,TRBJ2-5,CANSYGGLIAEKETQYF,TGCGCCAACAGTTATGGGGGGCTTATAGCCGAGAAAGAGACCCAGTACTTC
-,few,TRBV5-1,TRBJ2-5,CASSFLTEETQYF,TGCGCCAGCAGCTTCCTGACAGAAGAGACCCAGTACTTC
-,-,TRBV28,TRBJ2-7,CASTGWGSHEQYF,TGTGCCAGCACCGGGTGGGGGTCGCACGAGCAGTACTTC
TRBD1,few,TRBV6-5,TRBJ2-7,CASGYRKGQASYEQYF,TGTGCCAGCGGTTATAGGAAAGGACAGGCCTCCTACGAGCAGTACTTC
-,-,TRBV7-2,TRBJ2-3,CASSYWSGPTDTQYF,TGTGCCAGCAGCTACTGGTCCGGGCCTACAGATACGCAGTATTTT
-,-,TRBV15,TRBJ1-5,CAASQARRQPQHF,TGTGCCGCCAGCCAAGCGCGGAGGCAGCCCCAGCATTTT
-,few,TRBV28,TRBJ1-2,CASSLSAGGSLIYTF,TGTGCCAGCAGTTTATCGGCGGGCGGGTCCTTGATATACACCTTC
-,few,TRBV3-1,TRBJ2-5,CASSQEFRGGLETQYF,TGTGCCAGCAGCCAAGAGTTCCGCGGCGGTCTGGAGACCCAGTACTTC
-,few,TRBV4-2,TRBJ1-6,CASSLSTEVHNSPLHF,TGTGCCAGCAGCCTCTCGACAGAAGTACATAATTCACCCCTCCACTTT
TRBD1,few,TRBV12-5,TRBJ2-3,CASGLWTGDTQYF,TGTGCTAGTGGTTTGTGGACAGGGGATACGCAGTATTTT